This T cell receptor (beta chain) was observed in a study of blood T cell repertoires in COVID-19. In the study overall: Nucleic acid was either cDNA or gDNA, and it came from T cells, B-cell-depleted T cells, or PBMCs.

Authors' methods: Estimates of nucleated cell counts were drawn from the amplification of reference gene primers. Sequencing was performed with immunoSEQ multiplex PCR; in TCRdb, only in-frame clones are kept and a portion is missing. Clonal size and the V and J genes are those of that table, whereas D and trimming came from the DNA. The sample yields 450,000 to 500,000 clones, around 85% seen once. J gave up 8 bases and V 0 bases, and 7 bases lay outside the gene matches. The CDR3 consists of 16 residues. Per germline, CDR1 SGHTA and CDR2 FQGNSA. The TCR was taken from a human donor in a cohort sampled during active COVID-19. What was sequenced was peripheral blood. The V and J genes are TRBV7-2 and TRBJ1-2; 12 bases fit TRBD1. The CDR3 DNA sequence: TGTGCCAGCAGCTTAGCAATGGGACAGGGGGCGCGCGGCTACACCTTC. Protein: CASSLAMGQGARGYTF.